This section outlines one T cell receptor beta chain sequence together with its context. Antigen specificity is unknown. The method was immunoSEQ multiplex PCR; TCRdb's version includes in-frame clones alone and lacks a portion of them. The repertoire has about 2.5 million clones, approximately 90% of them found once; the top ten carry around 0.38%. This CDR3 is built from 16 residues. The V gene lost 11 bases and the J gene lost 4 bases, with 26 bases spanning the gap. Germline CDR1 reads LGHNA; CDR2 reads YNFKEQ. The sample is drawn from a study of shared clonotypes between healthy human individuals. Overall study results and limits: Between several donors, naive CD4 clonotypes were shared at a level of around 5.2%. Few donors limited the genetic and exposure-history diversity represented. Researchers sampled only blood; tissue repertoires likely differ. Richness estimates generally favored naive over memory subsets.

The sample taken for sequencing was naive CD4+ T cells from PBMCs. Subset in this sample: CD45RA+ positively selected. The chain carries TRBV4-2 and TRBJ1-2; tentatively, D is TRBD1 (6 bases). The clonotype was recovered from a man younger than 30 in good health. Some clones in this sample may be carry-over from other donors' samples. CDR3 nucleotides: TGTGCCGCTTCCCCCACCGGGACACCCTCCTCCTATGGCTACACCTTC. This translates into CAASPTGTPSSYGYTF.